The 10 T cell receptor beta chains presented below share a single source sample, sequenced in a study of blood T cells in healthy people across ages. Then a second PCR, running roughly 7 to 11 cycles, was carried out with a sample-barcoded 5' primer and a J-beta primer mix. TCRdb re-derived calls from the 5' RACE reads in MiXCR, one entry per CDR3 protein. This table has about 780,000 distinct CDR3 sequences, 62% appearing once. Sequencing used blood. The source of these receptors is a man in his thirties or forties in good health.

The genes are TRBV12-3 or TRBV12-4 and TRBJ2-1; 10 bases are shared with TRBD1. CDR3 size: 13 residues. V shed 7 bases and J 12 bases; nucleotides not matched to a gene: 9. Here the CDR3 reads CASTNMGQGLQFF. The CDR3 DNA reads TGTGCCAGCACCAATATGGGACAGGGGCTGCAGTTCTTC.

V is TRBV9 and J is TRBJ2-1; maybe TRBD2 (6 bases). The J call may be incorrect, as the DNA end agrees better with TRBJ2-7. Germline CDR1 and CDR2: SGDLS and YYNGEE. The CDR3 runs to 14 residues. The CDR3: CASSVHVGGDEQYF. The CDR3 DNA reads TGTGCCAGCAGCGTTCACGTGGGGGGTGACGAGCAGTACTTC.

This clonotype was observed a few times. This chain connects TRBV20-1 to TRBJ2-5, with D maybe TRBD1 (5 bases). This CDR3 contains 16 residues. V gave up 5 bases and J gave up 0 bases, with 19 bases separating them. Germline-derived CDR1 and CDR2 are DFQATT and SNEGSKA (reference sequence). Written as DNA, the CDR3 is TGCAGTGCTCCTGGACAAGACCCACAGTACCAAGAGACCCAGTACTTC. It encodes CSAPGQDPQYQETQYF.

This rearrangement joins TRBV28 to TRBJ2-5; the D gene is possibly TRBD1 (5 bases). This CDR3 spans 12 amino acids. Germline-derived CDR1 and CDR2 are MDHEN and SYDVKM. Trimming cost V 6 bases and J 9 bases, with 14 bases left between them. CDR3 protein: CASRTGSEAQYF. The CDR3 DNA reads TGTGCCAGCAGAACAGGATCCGAGGCCCAGTACTTC.

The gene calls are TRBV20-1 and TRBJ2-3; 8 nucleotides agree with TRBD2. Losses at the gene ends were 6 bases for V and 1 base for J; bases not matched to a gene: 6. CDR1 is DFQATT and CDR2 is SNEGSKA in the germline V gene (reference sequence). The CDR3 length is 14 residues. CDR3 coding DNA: TGCAGTGCCATAAGCGGGGGCGGCACAGATACGCAGTATTTT. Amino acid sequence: CSAISGGGTDTQYF.

The CDR3 loop is CASSRMTGSYEQYF. As DNA, the CDR3 is TGTGCCAGCAGCCGAATGACAGGATCCTACGAGCAGTACTTC. J is TRBJ2-7 and V is TRBV12-3 or TRBV12-4, with a possible D match to TRBD1 (6 bases). V was shortened by 6 bases and J by 1 base, with 13 bases between the two germline ends. CDR3 size: 14 residues.

In nucleotides, the CDR3 is TGTGCCACCAGCAGAGATAAGTACACCGGGGAGCTGTTTTTT. It encodes CATSRDKYTGELFF. The chain has TRBV15 and TRBJ2-2, with D hard to call. V lost 0 bases and J lost 3, with 5 bases in between. Germline assignment: CDR1 LNHNV and CDR2 YYDKDF (reference sequence). CDR3 length: 14 residues.

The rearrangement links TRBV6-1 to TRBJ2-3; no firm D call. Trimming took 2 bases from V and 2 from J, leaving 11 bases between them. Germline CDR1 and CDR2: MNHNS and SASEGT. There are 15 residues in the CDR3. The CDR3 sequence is CASSEYSRPTDTQYF. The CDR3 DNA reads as TGTGCCAGCAGTGAATACTCTAGACCCACAGATACGCAGTATTTT.

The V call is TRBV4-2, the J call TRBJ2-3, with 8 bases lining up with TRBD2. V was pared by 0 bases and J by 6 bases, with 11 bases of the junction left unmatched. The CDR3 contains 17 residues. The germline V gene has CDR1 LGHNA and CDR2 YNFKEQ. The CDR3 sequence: CASSQDYAGGDTDTQYF. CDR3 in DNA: TGTGCCAGCAGCCAAGATTACGCGGGAGGTGACACGGATACGCAGTATTTT.

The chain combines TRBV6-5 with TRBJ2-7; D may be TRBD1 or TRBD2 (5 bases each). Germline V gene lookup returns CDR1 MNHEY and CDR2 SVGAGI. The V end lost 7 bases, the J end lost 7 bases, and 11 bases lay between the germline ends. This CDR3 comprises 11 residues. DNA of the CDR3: TGTGCCAGCACCCTAGGGACGGAGCAGTACTTC. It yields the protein CASTLGTEQYF.